The 22 T cell receptor beta chains below come from one sample, sequenced in a study of blood T cell repertoires in COVID-19. Sequencing used immunoSEQ multiplex PCR; TCRdb keeps in-frame clones, though not all of them. The profile shows 300,000 to 350,000 clones, around 88% of them singletons. Sequences were obtained from peripheral blood. The receptor set was obtained from a woman in her twenties or thirties with COVID-19, enrolled during active disease.

The rearrangement joins TRBV10-1 to TRBJ2-5; D perhaps matches TRBD2 (7 bases). The CDR3 consists of 14 residues. Germline V gene lookup returns CDR1 WNHNN and CDR2 SYGVQD (reference sequence). V dropped 6 bases and J dropped 7 bases, with 18 bases sitting between them. CDR3 sequence: CASRGRGCERTQYF. The DNA of the CDR3 is TGCGCCAGCAGAGGGAGGGGGTGTGAAAGGACCCAGTACTTC.

The V and J genes are TRBV19 and TRBJ2-7; 10 nucleotides agree with TRBD2. Per the germline V gene, CDR1 is LNHDA and CDR2 is SQIVND (reference sequence). Unmatched junction bases numbered 6, after V lost 5 bases and J lost 2 bases. The CDR3 spans 15 residues. CDR3 sequence reads: CASSFRTSGPYEQYF. CDR3 coding DNA: TGTGCCAGTAGTTTCAGGACTAGCGGCCCCTACGAGCAGTACTTC.

This clone has at least ten counts. The V gene is TRBV6-1, the J gene TRBJ1-2; no firm D call. CDR3 length equals 14 residues. CDR1 is MNHNS, CDR2 SASEGT, per germline. Trimming stripped 3 bases from V and 4 bases from J, with 12 bases between. CDR3 sequence reads: CASSDGTEVYGYTF. In DNA form, the CDR3 reads TGTGCCAGCAGTGACGGAACGGAGGTCTATGGCTACACCTTC.

This clone was detected only a few times. This chain uses TRBV6-5 with TRBJ1-5, with TRBD1 as a possible D gene (6 bases). This CDR3 contains 14 residues. Germline values: CDR1 MNHEY, CDR2 SVGAGI. Trimming stripped 6 bases from V and 2 bases from J, with 11 bases between. CDR3 nucleotide sequence: TGTGCCAGCAGAGGGGGGGTGGGCAATCAGCCCCAGCATTTT. It yields the protein CASRGGVGNQPQHF.

This clone has a single count. The chain links TRBV7-3 to TRBJ2-7; 8 bases line up with TRBD2. CDR1 is SGHTA, CDR2 FQGTGA, per germline. Unmatched junction bases numbered 4, after V lost 2 bases and J lost 1 base. The CDR3 runs 15 residues. CDR3 DNA: TGTGCCAGCAGCTTACGCGGGGGGTCGTCCTACGAGCAGTACTTC. This translates into CASSLRGGSSYEQYF.

The rearrangement joins TRBV7-2 to TRBJ1-5; D may be TRBD1 (5 bases). With 2 bases removed from V and 7 bases from J, the gap between germline ends came to 12 bases. CDR1 and CDR2 (germline): SGHTA, FQGNSA. This CDR3 is 14 amino acids long. CDR3 DNA sequence: TGTGCCAGCAGCTTACCAGGGATGGAGCAGCCCCAGCATTTT. This translates into CASSLPGMEQPQHF.

This sequence joins TRBV5-1 and TRBJ2-7, with D unclear. Trimming pared 0 bases from V and 6 bases from J, leaving 10 bases between. Looked up from germline, CDR1 is SGHRS and CDR2 is YFSETQ. The CDR3 length is 13 residues. CDR3: CASSLGPSGEQYF. CDR3 sequence (DNA): TGCGCCAGCAGCTTGGGCCCATCCGGCGAGCAGTACTTC. Based on the CDR3 plus reference TRBV5-1 and TRBJ2-7, the full variable domain is KAGVTQTPRYLIKTRGQQVTLSCSPISGHRSVSWYQQTPGQGLQFLFEYFSETQRNKGNFPGRFSGRQFSNSRSEMNVSTLELGDSALYLCASSLGPSGEQYFGPGTRLTVT.

The gene calls are TRBV2 and TRBJ2-7; D is possibly TRBD1 (5 bases). The germline gives CDR1 SNHLY, CDR2 FYNNEI. The CDR3 is 14 residues long. Trimming cost V 6 bases and J 3 bases, with 15 bases left between them. CDR3 loop: CASSLAGRRYEQYV. The CDR3 coding sequence is TGTGCCAGCAGCCTCGCAGGGCGCCGCTACGAGCAGTACGTC.

V usage is TRBV11-2 and J usage is TRBJ2-5; D gene uncertain. V lost 5 bases and J 4 bases, leaving 8 bases between the germline ends. Germline V gives CDR1 SGHAT, CDR2 FQNNGV. The CDR3 consists of 12 residues. The CDR3 loop is CASSPLPETQYF. CDR3 nucleotides: TGTGCCAGCAGCCCACTACCAGAGACCCAGTACTTC.

The CDR3, as DNA: TGTGCCAGCAGCCCAAGCGCCGGGACAGGGACCTACAATGAGCAGTTCTTC. Its protein is CASSPSAGTGTYNEQFF. V gene TRBV11-3 combines with J gene TRBJ2-1; TRBD1 matches 9 bases. The CDR3 is 17 amino acids. V lost 5 bases and J lost 2; bases outside the gene matches: 10. Per germline, CDR1 SGHNT and CDR2 YENEEA.

The rearrangement joins TRBV13 to TRBJ1-2; D is undetermined. In germline, CDR1 is PRHDT, CDR2 FYEKMQ (reference sequence). With 0 bases removed from V and 2 bases from J, the gap between germline ends came to 4 bases. The CDR3 loop spans 13 amino acids. Here the CDR3 reads CASSLGRNYGYTF. The DNA for the CDR3 is TGTGCCAGCAGCTTAGGCCGGAACTATGGCTACACCTTC.

The rearrangement links TRBV6-6 to TRBJ1-1, with 9 positions matching TRBD1. CDR1 is MNHNY and CDR2 is SVGAGI in the germline V gene (reference sequence). This CDR3 has 17 amino acids. V dropped 5 bases and J dropped 1; count of bases not matched to a gene: 11. CDR3 in DNA: TGTGCCAGCAGTCCCAGAGGGGGGACAGGGTCGAACACTGAAGCTTTCTTT. Its translation is CASSPRGGTGSNTEAFF.

The chain has TRBV29-1 and TRBJ1-1; TRBD1 matches 9 bases. This CDR3 spans 12 amino acids. Germline CDR1 is SQVTM and CDR2 is ANQGSEA. Losses at the gene ends were 6 bases for V and 3 bases for J; bases not matched to a gene: 2. CDR3 coding DNA: TGCAGCGTCCGACAGGGGGACACTGAAGCTTTCTTT. This sequence encodes CSVRQGDTEAFF.

The CDR3 loop reads CASSPTDRTNTEAFF. DNA for the CDR3: TGTGCCAGTAGTCCGACGGACAGGACGAACACTGAAGCTTTCTTT. V gene TRBV19 combines with J gene TRBJ1-1; TRBD1 agrees at 7 bases. V lost 5 bases and J lost 1; bases outside the gene matches: 7. Looked up from germline, CDR1 is LNHDA and CDR2 is SQIVND (reference sequence). The CDR3 has 15 amino acids.

V gene TRBV11-2 combines with J gene TRBJ2-4; 8 bases agree with TRBD2. The CDR3 is 18 amino acids. The J segment lost 0 bases and the V segment lost 5 bases, leaving 12 bases of the junction unmatched. CDR1 is SGHAT, CDR2 FQNNGV, per germline. CDR3: CASSPRAGLDLAKNIQYF. The DNA for the CDR3 is TGTGCCAGCAGCCCACGGGCGGGACTAGATTTAGCCAAAAACATTCAGTACTTC.

This clone was picked up one time. This chain joins TRBV6-1 and TRBJ1-5, with unresolved D. The CDR3 extends over 16 amino acids. V gave up 1 base and J gave up 4 bases, with 14 bases separating them. Germline CDR1 reads MNHNS; CDR2 reads SASEGT. The CDR3 coding sequence is TGTGCCAGCAGTGAAGGGCTAGGGAGGGCAAATCAGCCCCAGCATTTT. Translating it yields CASSEGLGRANQPQHF.

This clone was seen more than once but under ten times. The J gene is TRBJ1-2, the V gene TRBV3-1 (or the pseudogene TRBV3-2); a weak D match, TRBD1 (6 bases). The CDR3 has 13 residues. Trimming cost V 3 bases and J 4 bases, with 9 bases left between them. Germline V gene data show CDR1 as LGHDT and CDR2 as YNNKEL (reference sequence). DNA of the CDR3: TGTGCCAGCAGCCATTCAGGGGTCTATGGCTACACCTTC. Encoded protein: CASSHSGVYGYTF.

The chain links TRBV3-1 (or the pseudogene TRBV3-2) to TRBJ2-5; TRBD1 aligns across 8 bases. Trimming at V came to 4 bases and at J to 4 bases, leaving 5 bases not matched to a gene. This CDR3 is built from 14 residues. The V gene's germline CDR1 is LGHDT and CDR2 YNNKEL (reference sequence). CDR3 residues: CASSPPDRAETQYF. The CDR3 nucleotides are TGTGCCAGCAGCCCCCCGGACAGGGCAGAGACCCAGTACTTC.

A word on this clone: One end of the junction varies from germline; a read error may be responsible. The chain links TRBV6-5 to TRBJ1-4, with 9 bases fitting TRBD1. The CDR3 sequence is 15 residues long. The V gene's germline CDR1 is MNHEY and CDR2 SVGAGI. The DNA of the CDR3 is TGTGCCAGCACTTACGGGACAGGGCCTAATGAAAAACTGTTTTTT. Translated, it gives CASTYGTGPNEKLFF.

V usage is TRBV7-8 and J usage is TRBJ2-5; perhaps TRBD2 as D (5 bases). Looked up from germline, CDR1 is SGHVS and CDR2 is FQNEAQ. CDR3 length: 14 residues. V was trimmed by 4 bases and J by 5 bases, leaving 14 bases between them. CDR3: CASSSRGLGETQYF. DNA of the CDR3: TGTGCCAGCAGCTCCCGTGGACTCGGGGAGACCCAGTACTTC. Drawing the rest from reference TRBV7-8 and TRBJ2-5, the complete variable domain is GAGVSQSPRYKVAKRGQDVALRCDPISGHVSLFWYQQALGQGPEFLTYFQNEAQLDKSGLPSDRFFAERPEGSVSTLKIQRTQQEDSAVYLCASSSRGLGETQYFGPGTRLLVL.

CDR3 in amino acids: CASSPRLGEKLFF. CDR3 in DNA: TGTGCCAGCAGTCCACGACTTGGGGAAAAACTGTTTTTT. The chain carries TRBV25-1 and TRBJ1-4; D remains unclear. Germline assignment: CDR1 MGHDK and CDR2 SYGVNS. The CDR3 consists of 13 residues. V gave up 5 bases and J gave up 8 bases, with 12 bases separating them.

V and J are TRBV4-1 and TRBJ1-2; D gene ambiguous. This CDR3 spans 14 amino acids. Germline V gene data show CDR1 as MGHRA and CDR2 as YSYEKL. V was trimmed by 1 base and J by 4 bases, leaving 10 bases between them. This CDR3 is CASSQGPEGYGYTF. The CDR3 DNA is TGCGCCAGCAGCCAAGGGCCCGAGGGCTATGGCTACACCTTC.